This T cell receptor (beta chain) is from a study of T cell responses to AZD1222 COVID-19 vaccine. Germline CDR1 reads SGHKS; CDR2 reads YYEKEE (reference sequence). The V gene lost 2 bases and the J gene lost 1 base, with 3 bases spanning the gap. This CDR3 comprises 12 residues. Produced via immunoSEQ multiplex PCR; TCRdb's table is partial and in-frame only. This sample yields just over 90,000 clones, of which around 91% are seen a single time; about 2.7% belongs to the top ten. This receptor was identified in an adult who received the AZD1222 COVID-19 vaccine. This rearrangement joins TRBV5-5 to TRBJ2-5; D not certain. The sample here was peripheral blood, taken 28 days after the second AZD1222 dose. The CDR3 loop is CASSFPQETQYF. CDR3 nucleotides: TGTGCCAGCAGCTTCCCCCAAGAGACCCAGTACTTC.